This entry features one T cell receptor (beta chain) sequence. The sample belongs to a study of T cell responses to AZD1222 COVID-19 vaccine. Trimming removed 4 bases from V and 6 bases from J, with 11 bases in between. The CDR3 runs to 13 residues. The germline gives CDR1 SGDLS, CDR2 YYNGEE. Data came from immunoSEQ multiplex PCR; TCRdb stores just in-frame clones and leaves some out. The sample includes roughly 120,000 clones, roughly 93% of them seen just once. The V and J genes are TRBV9 and TRBJ2-1, with TRBD2 as a possible D gene (6 bases). Sequenced material: peripheral blood, taken on day 0 of AZD1222 vaccination. The receptor comes from an adult in good health. CDR3 in DNA: TGTGCCAGCAGCTGGGGAGGCGGCAATGAGCAGTTCTTC. Translation: CASSWGGGNEQFF.